The 24 T cell receptor beta chains below all came from one sample that was sequenced in a study of beta chain features in type 1 diabetes. Every bit of the isolated RNA underwent reverse transcription, so sequencing read expressed TCRB transcripts. Here immunoSEQ multiplex PCR was the method, and the copy in TCRdb shows in-frame clones only, minus some. The data contain about 180,000 clones, around 13% of them seen just once; the ten biggest clones take up approximately 0.64%. The material sequenced was central memory CD4+ T cells from blood. The receptors were sampled from a woman between 18 and 29 years old in good health.

The chain employs TRBV30 and TRBJ1-5; unclear D gene. Germline V lookup: CDR1 GTSNPN, CDR2 SVGIG (reference sequence). Trimming shortened V by 1 base and J by 7 bases, and 5 bases separated the two germline ends. The CDR3 loop spans 11 amino acids. CDR3 protein: CAWSAGQPQHF. The DNA for the CDR3 is TGTGCCTGGAGTGCGGGACAGCCCCAGCATTTT.

The V and J genes are TRBV28 and TRBJ2-1; 8 nucleotides agree with TRBD1. The CDR3 is 14 amino acids. Trimming at V came to 4 bases and at J to 5 bases, leaving 4 bases not matched to a gene. Germline assignment: CDR1 MDHEN and CDR2 SYDVKM. CDR3 in DNA: TGTGCCAGCAGTTCAGGGGGCGAGGACAATGAGCAGTTCTTC. Its protein product is CASSSGGEDNEQFF.

This clone was detected a few times. The J gene is TRBJ2-7, the V gene TRBV4-3; D might be TRBD1 (6 bases). This CDR3 contains 15 residues. Germline CDR1 and CDR2: LGHNA and YSLEER. Trimming left V 0 bases short and J 7 bases short, with 16 bases between. CDR3 sequence: CASSQDRGRLGEQYF. The CDR3 DNA reads as TGCGCCAGCAGCCAAGACAGGGGAAGGCTGGGTGAGCAGTACTTC.

V usage is TRBV6-5 and J usage is TRBJ2-5; the match to TRBD1 covers 8 bases. V lost 4 bases to trimming and J lost 4 bases; unmatched junction nucleotides: 8. The CDR3 extends over 15 amino acids. Germline V lookup: CDR1 MNHEY, CDR2 SVGAGI. This chain's CDR3 is CASSWMQTGAETQYF. As DNA, the CDR3 is TGTGCCAGCAGTTGGATGCAGACAGGGGCAGAGACCCAGTACTTC.

The chain uses TRBV19 and TRBJ2-2, with 10 bases lining up with TRBD1. Germline V gives CDR1 LNHDA, CDR2 SQIVND (reference sequence). CDR3 size: 16 residues. V dropped 5 bases and J dropped 7; count of bases not matched to a gene: 10. The CDR3 protein is CASSDPRGQGSGELFF. As DNA, the CDR3 is TGTGCCAGTAGTGATCCGAGGGGACAGGGGAGCGGGGAGCTGTTTTTT.

The chain links TRBV21-1 to TRBJ2-3; no DNA check was done on the table's D call, TRBD1. TRBV21-1 is tagged as a pseudogene. This CDR3 has 19 residues. Here the CDR3 DNA reads TGTGCCAGCAGCGCCCGGCCGGGACAGGGGCCCTCCGGCACAGATACGCAGTATTTT. Translation: CASSARPGQGPSGTDTQYF.

This clone was detected only a few times. V and J are TRBV28 and TRBJ2-7, with 9 nucleotides matching TRBD1. Germline V CDR1 and CDR2: MDHEN, SYDVKM. V lost 6 bases, J lost 2 bases, and 8 bases stayed unmatched. The CDR3 totals 15 residues. This CDR3 reads CASRVDRGFTYEQYF. In DNA form, the CDR3 reads TGTGCCAGCAGAGTCGACAGGGGGTTCACCTACGAGCAGTACTTC.

The CDR3 DNA reads as TGTGCCAGCAGCTTGGGGAGACTAGCGGGAGAGATAACAGATACGCAGTATTTT. Encoded protein: CASSLGRLAGEITDTQYF. This chain links TRBV7-2 with TRBJ2-3, with 12 bases lining up with TRBD2. The CDR3 is made up of 18 amino acids. Germline V CDR1 and CDR2: SGHTA, FQGNSA. V lost 3 bases, J lost 3 bases, and 10 bases stayed unmatched.

This clone showed up just a few times. The chain carries TRBV29-1 and TRBJ1-5, with 7 bases that match TRBD1. Germline CDR1 SQVTM, CDR2 ANQGSEA. The J segment lost 9 bases and the V segment lost 4 bases, leaving 9 bases of the junction unmatched. The CDR3 is made up of 13 amino acids. In DNA, the CDR3 is TGCAGCGTTGGACAGGGAACGGGATGGCCCCAGCATTTT. It yields the protein CSVGQGTGWPQHF. Full variable domain (remainder filled in from reference TRBV29-1 and TRBJ1-5): SAVISQKPSRDICQRGTSLTIQCQVDSQVTMMFWYRQQPGQSLTLIATANQGSEATYESGFVIDKFPISRPNLTFSTLTVSNMSPEDSSIYLCSVGQGTGWPQHFGDGTRLSIL.

This chain joins TRBV29-1 and TRBJ2-5; 7 bases agree with TRBD1. J gave up 3 bases and V 4 bases, and 5 bases lay outside the gene matches. Per the germline V gene, CDR1 is SQVTM and CDR2 is ANQGSEA. There are 13 residues in the CDR3. CDR3 nucleotide sequence: TGCAGCGTTGCGAGGGACAGAAAAGAGACCCAGTACTTC. Translating gives CSVARDRKETQYF.

This clone appeared a few times. The chain is built from TRBV30 and TRBJ1-5, with D maybe TRBD1 (5 bases). Trimming cost V 3 bases and J 0 bases, with 9 bases left between them. CDR3 size: 14 residues. CDR1 is GTSNPN and CDR2 is SVGIG in the germline V gene (reference sequence). The CDR3 region is CAWRATGSNQPQHF. DNA of the CDR3: TGTGCCTGGAGAGCCACAGGTAGCAATCAGCCCCAGCATTTT.

V is TRBV5-4 and J is TRBJ2-5; TRBD1 matches at 9 bases. CDR1 and CDR2 from the germline V gene are SGHNT and YYREEE (reference sequence). This CDR3 region has 14 residues. Trimming at V came to 3 bases and at J to 5 bases, leaving 5 bases not matched to a gene. Written as DNA, the CDR3 is TGTGCCAGCAGCTGGACAGGGGTTGGGGAGACCCAGTACTTC. Translating it yields CASSWTGVGETQYF.

This clone appeared a few times. The chain employs TRBV7-9 and TRBJ1-1; 10 positions match TRBD1. CDR1 and CDR2 from the germline V gene are SEHNR and FQNEAQ (reference sequence). The CDR3 sequence is 15 residues long. Trimming cost V 5 bases and J 5 bases; bases outside gene matches: 8. DNA of the CDR3: TGTGCCAGCAGCAGACCGGGACAGGGGCATACTGAAGCTTTCTTT. Protein product: CASSRPGQGHTEAFF.

This clone appeared a few times. The chain uses TRBV4-2 and TRBJ2-1; D is unclear. Germline CDR1 LGHNA, CDR2 YNFKEQ. The V end was cut by 0 bases, the J end by 10 bases, with 13 bases between. This CDR3 has 14 residues. The DNA of the CDR3 is TGTGCCAGCAGCCAAGATGAAGGTCCGAGGGAGCAGTTCTTC. Its protein product is CASSQDEGPREQFF.

The V call is TRBV5-1, the J call TRBJ1-1; D is uncertain. The CDR3 extends over 13 amino acids. CDR1 SGHRS and CDR2 YFSETQ come from the germline V gene. The V end was cut by 1 base, the J end by 3 bases, with 7 bases between. CDR3: CASSLLQDTEAFF. The CDR3 region has the DNA TGCGCCAGCAGCTTGTTGCAGGACACTGAAGCTTTCTTT.

The J gene is TRBJ2-5, the V gene TRBV15, with D maybe TRBD1 (6 bases). Germline lookup yields CDR1 LNHNV and CDR2 YYDKDF (reference sequence). This CDR3 has 14 residues. V lost 0 bases to trimming and J lost 5 bases, with 10 bases between them. In DNA, the CDR3 is TGTGCCACCAGCAGAGACAGGGGTATCGAGACCCAGTACTTC. Translated, it gives CATSRDRGIETQYF.

This clone has just a few counts. The V and J genes are TRBV4-1 and TRBJ2-2; 8 positions agree with TRBD1. The germline CDR1 and CDR2 sequences are MGHRA and YSYEKL. Germline trimming cut 6 bases from V and 6 bases from J; bases unmatched to any gene: 9. The CDR3 totals 15 residues. CDR3: CASRTDRGGAGELFF. CDR3 in DNA: TGCGCCAGCAGAACCGACAGGGGAGGTGCCGGGGAGCTGTTTTTT.

A few counts support this clone. The chain recombines TRBV29-1 with TRBJ1-2; D gene ambiguous. CDR1 SQVTM and CDR2 ANQGSEA come from the germline V gene. The CDR3 sequence is 11 residues long. V was pared by 3 bases and J by 1 base, with 3 bases between. DNA of the CDR3: TGCAGCGTTGACAATAACTATGGCTACACCTTC. Translation: CSVDNNYGYTF.

This clone came up a few times. The gene calls are TRBV4-1 and TRBJ2-7, with 11 bases matching TRBD2. V dropped 3 bases and J dropped 0; count of bases not matched to a gene: 4. This CDR3 is built from 16 residues. Germline CDR1 reads MGHRA; CDR2 reads YSYEKL. The CDR3 loop reads CASSQATSGNSYEQYF. The DNA for the CDR3 is TGCGCCAGCAGCCAGGCGACTAGCGGGAACTCCTACGAGCAGTACTTC.

In this sample, this clone turned up a few times. The chain couples TRBV5-1 to TRBJ2-7; 10 bases are shared with TRBD1. CDR3 length: 15 amino acids. J was trimmed by 2 bases and V by 4 bases; bases with no gene match: 6. Germline V gives CDR1 SGHRS, CDR2 YFSETQ. CDR3 in DNA: TGCGCCAGCAGCAAAGACAGGGGGCCCACCTACGAGCAGTACTTC. Translating gives CASSKDRGPTYEQYF.

This clone has more than one count but fewer than ten. The rearrangement joins TRBV11-2 to TRBJ2-6; 11 positions match TRBD1. CDR3 length: 17 amino acids. The V gene end was trimmed by 5 bases and the J gene end by 0 bases; junction bases not matched to a gene: 3. CDR1 is SGHAT and CDR2 is FQNNGV in the germline V gene. In DNA, the CDR3 is TGTGCCAGCAGCCGGACAGGGGGCGGCTCTGGGGCCAACGTCCTGACTTTC. Its translation: CASSRTGGGSGANVLTF.

The chain links TRBV10-3 to TRBJ2-5; the D gene is possibly TRBD2 (5 bases). V was trimmed by 10 bases and J by 2 bases, leaving 11 bases between them. The CDR3 extends over 12 amino acids. Per germline, CDR1 ENHRY and CDR2 SYGVKD. CDR3 region: CATLGNQETQYF. CDR3 nucleotide sequence: TGTGCCACCCTCGGGAATCAAGAGACCCAGTACTTC.

This clone appeared a few times. This chain connects TRBV28 to TRBJ1-5, with 7 bases lining up with TRBD1. The junction had 3 bases not matched to a gene; V was cut back by 4 bases and J by 0 bases. CDR1 is MDHEN, CDR2 SYDVKM, per germline. The CDR3 spans 15 residues. The CDR3 DNA sequence: TGTGCCAGCAGTTGGGGGACAGCTAGCAATCAGCCCCAGCATTTT. Translation gives CASSWGTASNQPQHF.

This clone was picked up a small number of times. V is TRBV7-2 and J is TRBJ2-3; TRBD2 agrees at 14 bases. Germline CDR1 and CDR2: SGHTA and FQGNSA. The CDR3 contains 16 residues. Germline trimming cut 1 base from V and 8 bases from J; bases unmatched to any gene: 5. CDR3 in DNA: TGTGCCAGCAGCTTAGGGGGACTAGCGGGAGTGGGTACGCAGTATTTT. The encoded protein is CASSLGGLAGVGTQYF.